This is a list of T cell receptor beta chains from one sample in a study of spatial heterogeneity in lung cancer. A single record per CDR3 protein comes from TCRdb applying MiXCR to the 5' RACE reads. Here the sample spans 8,000 to 10,000 distinct CDR3 sequences, roughly an eighth being singletons. Specimen: lung tumor tissue, collected at surgery. Receptors originate from a male donor with early-stage non-small cell lung cancer. Each CDR3 is given with its conserved first and last residue. The D gene is left open where the match is weak. Only part of the rows carry a size: once, few, many, or a class if the clone is expanded.

TRBJ2-7,TRBV5-1,.,medium-sized,TGCGCCAGCAGCTTTGGATCCGACAGCTGGGCCTCCTACGAGCAGTACTTC,CASSFGSDSWASYEQYF
TRBJ2-6,TRBV10-3,TRBD1,medium-sized,TGTGCCATCAGTGTTCAGGGGGCTGGGGCCAACGTCCTGACTTTC,CAISVQGAGANVLTF
TRBJ2-6,TRBV20-1,.,medium-sized,TGCAGTGCTAGAGCCTCTCCGGGTATGGCCGGGGCCAACGTCCTGACTTTC,CSARASPGMAGANVLTF
TRBJ2-4,TRBV12-3/TRBV12-4,TRBD1,.,TGTGCCAGCAGTTTCTCGTCAGGGGGCAAAAACATTCAGTACTTC,CASSFSSGGKNIQYF
TRBJ2-3,TRBV13,.,many,TGTGCCAGCAGCTTAGGGGGTTTAGAGGAGGACACAGATACGCAGTATTTT,CASSLGGLEEDTDTQYF
TRBJ2-3,TRBV19,TRBD2,many,TGTGCCAGTAGTTCAGGACTAGCGGGAGCTTCAGATACGCAGTATTTT,CASSSGLAGASDTQYF
TRBJ2-7,TRBV2,.,many,TGTGCCAGCAGTGTTGGCAGTTCCTACGAGCAGTACTTC,CASSVGSSYEQYF
TRBJ1-2,TRBV5-6,.,medium-sized,TGTGCCAGCAGCTTCCCCCGGGACACTTATAACTATGGCTACACCTTC,CASSFPRDTYNYGYTF
TRBJ2-3,TRBV6-4,TRBD2,many,TGTGCCAGCAGTGACTCGAGGGCTAGCGGATCAGATACGCAGTATTTT,CASSDSRASGSDTQYF
TRBJ1-2,TRBV7-2,.,.,TGTGCCAGCAGCTTACAGGGGACTTATGGCTACACCTTC,CASSLQGTYGYTF
TRBJ1-5,TRBV5-1,.,medium-sized,TGCGCCAGCAGCTTGGGGGCAGGGGTTCAGCCCCAGCATTTT,CASSLGAGVQPQHF
TRBJ2-3,TRBV20-1,TRBD2,.,TGCAGTGGACTAGCGGAAAACACAGATACGCAGTATTTT,CSGLAENTDTQYF
TRBJ2-3,TRBV7-3,TRBD2,many,TGTGCCAGCAGCTTAACGGCTAGCGGGAGTGGTACAGATACGCAGTATTTT,CASSLTASGSGTDTQYF
TRBJ1-1,TRBV24-1,TRBD1,medium-sized,TGTGCCACCAGTGATGGGACAGGGGGTAGGAACACTGAAGCTTTCTTT,CATSDGTGGRNTEAFF
TRBJ1-1,TRBV7-3,TRBD1,many,TGTGCCAGCAGCCAGACAGGGTTAAACACTGAAGCTTTCTTT,CASSQTGLNTEAFF
TRBJ1-1,TRBV20-1,.,.,TGCAGTGCTCAACGGGGGGCTAACACTGAAGCTTTCTTT,CSAQRGANTEAFF
TRBJ1-4,TRBV5-1,TRBD1,many,TGCGCCAGCAGCCCGACCGGGACAGTTAATGAAAAACTGTTTTTT,CASSPTGTVNEKLFF
TRBJ1-2,TRBV28,.,many,TGTGCCAGCAGTTTATCCCCCCCCTATGGCTACACCTTC,CASSLSPPYGYTF
TRBJ2-2,TRBV11-3,TRBD2,many,TGTGCCAGCAGCCAGGGACTAGCGGACACCGGGGAGCTGTTTTTT,CASSQGLADTGELFF
TRBJ2-5,TRBV19,TRBD2,many,TGTGCCAGTAGTACCGGGACTAGCGGGGAAGAGACCCAGTACTTC,CASSTGTSGEETQYF
TRBJ2-3,TRBV9,TRBD2,many,TGTGCCAGCAGCTGGGTAGCGGGAGGGAGCACAGATACGCAGTATTTT,CASSWVAGGSTDTQYF
TRBJ2-7,TRBV20-1,.,medium-sized,TGCAGTGCTAGAAACCCTCGGGCTAACTACGAGCAGTACTTC,CSARNPRANYEQYF
TRBJ2-2,TRBV12-3/TRBV12-4,TRBD1,.,TGTGCCAGCAGCTCGGGACAGGGGAACACCGGGGAGCTGTTTTTT,CASSSGQGNTGELFF
TRBJ2-7,TRBV7-9,TRBD2,many,TGTGCCAGCAGCTTAGGGGCTAGCGGGGCCTCCTACGAGCAGTACTTC,CASSLGASGASYEQYF
TRBJ2-2,TRBV24-1,.,many,TGTGCCACCAGTGATGGTAGGGTCGGGGAGCTGTTTTTT,CATSDGRVGELFF
TRBJ2-1,TRBV9,TRBD2,many,TGTGCCAGCAGCCTAGGCGGGACTAGTATCCACAATGAGCAGTTCTTC,CASSLGGTSIHNEQFF
TRBJ2-1,TRBV12-3/TRBV12-4,.,many,TGTTCCTCCGGGACGGTCGGCAATGAGCAGTTCTTC,CSSGTVGNEQFF
TRBJ1-1,TRBV7-3,TRBD1,many,TGTGCCAGCAGCTCGGGACAGTCGTTTTCGAGTGAAGCTTTCTTT,CASSSGQSFSSEAFF
TRBJ2-7,TRBV30,TRBD1,many,TGTGCCTGGAGTAAGTACTGGGACAGGAGCTACGAGCAGTACTTC,CAWSKYWDRSYEQYF
TRBJ2-1,TRBV9,.,medium-sized,TGTGCCAGCAGCACCAACAACAGGGCCAATGAGCAGTTCTTC,CASSTNNRANEQFF
TRBJ2-7,TRBV7-2,TRBD2,many,TGTGCCAGCAGCCCACAGGGACTAGCGGGATTTGGCGAGCAGTACTTC,CASSPQGLAGFGEQYF
TRBJ2-5,TRBV20-1,TRBD2,once,TGCAGTGCTAGAGATCCCGTGACTAGCTTTTCAGAGACCCAGTACTTC,CSARDPVTSFSETQYF
TRBJ1-1,TRBV11-2,.,medium-sized,TGTGCCAGCAGCTTAGAGTTTCCTGAAGCTTTCTTT,CASSLEFPEAFF
TRBJ2-3,TRBV7-2,.,.,TGTGCCAGCAGCGCGGGACTCATAACAGATACGCAGTATTTT,CASSAGLITDTQYF
TRBJ2-3,TRBV20-1,TRBD2,many,TGCAGTGCTAGAGATCGGACTAGCGGGGTAATGGCGTCGACAGATACGCAGTATTTT,CSARDRTSGVMASTDTQYF
TRBJ2-1,TRBV11-1,.,large,TGTGCCAGCAGCTACGAAAAGCCGGAGCAGTTCTTC,CASSYEKPEQFF
TRBJ2-5,TRBV12-3/TRBV12-4,TRBD2,many,TGTGCCAGCAGTTCTAGCGGGACAGACGAGACCCAGTACTTC,CASSSSGTDETQYF
TRBJ1-5,TRBV6-5,.,many,TGTGCCAGCAGTTGGGGAGGAGGTAGCAATCAGCCCCAGCATTTT,CASSWGGGSNQPQHF
TRBJ2-3,TRBV6-1,TRBD1,many,TGTGCCAGCAGCGGACAGGGGGCCGAAGATACGCAGTATTTT,CASSGQGAEDTQYF
TRBJ2-6,TRBV20-1,TRBD1,many,TGCAGTGCTAGTGCCGGACAGGGCGGAACTGGGGCCAACGTCCTGACTTTC,CSASAGQGGTGANVLTF
TRBJ2-1,TRBV10-2,.,many,TGCGCCAGCTCATCGGATCCTGGCGATGAGCAGTTCTTC,CASSSDPGDEQFF
TRBJ2-3,TRBV7-9,.,.,TGTGCCAGCAGCTTGGGGCGAGCGGATACGCAGTATTTT,CASSLGRADTQYF
TRBJ1-2,TRBV29-1,TRBD1,many,TGCAGCGTTGAAGCTGGTACAGGGGGCGCGAGGTACTATGGCTACACCTTC,CSVEAGTGGARYYGYTF
TRBJ2-3,TRBV7-2,TRBD1,many,TGTGCCAGCAGCTTGTCCAGGGGGACAGATACGCAGTATTTT,CASSLSRGTDTQYF
TRBJ2-6,TRBV6-5,.,medium-sized,TGTGCCAGCAGGATGGGCGTAGCTGGGGCCAACGTCCTGACTTTC,CASRMGVAGANVLTF
TRBJ1-5,TRBV27,.,many,TGTGCCAGCAGAGGGGTGAGCAATCAGCCCCAGCATTTT,CASRGVSNQPQHF
TRBJ1-1,TRBV15,.,.,TGTGCCACCAGGTCGCAGGCGACGAACACTGAAGCTTTCTTT,CATRSQATNTEAFF
TRBJ2-7,TRBV7-2,TRBD2,many,TGTGCCAGCAGCCACCGGGCTCGACTAGCGGGAGACGAGCAGTACTTC,CASSHRARLAGDEQYF
TRBJ1-6,TRBV20-1,.,medium-sized,TGCAGTGCTAGAGGAATAGATGGGGGGCCCGATTCACCCCTCCACTTT,CSARGIDGGPDSPLHF
TRBJ2-1,TRBV6-2/TRBV6-3,.,many,TGTGCCACCCAAGGAGACAGCTCCTACAATGAGCAGTTCTTC,CATQGDSSYNEQFF
TRBJ2-3,TRBV6-2/TRBV6-3,.,many,TGTGCCACCTTACTAGACGGTGTCCGGGGGCAGTATTTT,CATLLDGVRGQYF
TRBJ1-5,TRBV24-1,.,many,TGTGCCACCAGTGCCGACAGTTATCAGCCCCAGCATTTT,CATSADSYQPQHF